This T cell receptor beta chain was captured in a study of Tregs in tolerant kidney transplant recipients. On the study more broadly: Recipients received nonmyeloablative bone marrow transplants from related graft donors, with transient mixed chimerism.

Study-level findings and limits: Validation in larger populations is needed because few patients were studied. Expanding Tregs on activated donor B cells appeared to best identify donor-specific TCRbeta clones.

Unstimulated regulatory T cells (CD4+CD25+CD127-), CD4+CD25- non-regulatory cells, CD4 and CD8 cells were FACS-sorted from thawed PBMCs. The assay was immunoSEQ multiplex PCR, and TCRdb's table has in-frame clones only and misses some. Counted here are tens of thousands of clones, roughly nine tenths occurring once; the ten biggest clones make up roughly 0.4%. Trimming took off 1 base at V and 4 bases at J, with 17 bases between the two ends. The CDR3 has 16 residues. Looked up from germline, CDR1 is LNHNV and CDR2 is YYDKDF (reference sequence). About this clone itself: The antigen is unknown.

The sample in question was CD4+ T cells from blood, obtained before the transplant. The receptor was derived from a human donor who received a combined kidney and bone marrow transplant. The chain links TRBV15 to TRBJ2-7, with D possibly being TRBD1 (6 bases). CDR3 protein: CATSRGGIQGMYEQYF. The CDR3 DNA sequence: TGTGCCACCAGCAGAGGGGGGATACAGGGTATGTACGAGCAGTACTTC.